This T cell receptor beta chain appears in the sequencing data of a study of T cells after yellow fever vaccination. The wider study: Fractions low in cell number were prepared with SMART-Seq v4 Ultra Low Input. The study's findings and limits: The booster saw the reappearance of most primary-vaccination clones (approximately 97% CD4, 88% CD8). Sorted repertoires could include abundant contaminating clonotypes from bulk cells.

TCRdb itself ran the 5' RACE reads through MiXCR, one entry per CDR3 protein. Of 320,000 or so distinct CDR3 sequences listed, about 7.8% are singletons. Per germline, CDR1 LNHDA and CDR2 SQIVND (reference sequence). The length of the CDR3 is 14 residues. V was trimmed by 7 bases and J by 6 bases, leaving 16 bases between them. A note on this clonotype: What it binds is unknown.

The chain has TRBV19 and TRBJ1-5; D gene uncertain. The TCR was taken from a man in his late teens or twenties who received the YFV17D yellow fever vaccine. This specimen consisted of PBMCs, obtained roughly seven weeks after the first yellow fever vaccination. This chain's CDR3 is CASNPDGRAQPQHF. CDR3 bases: TGTGCCAGTAACCCAGACGGGAGGGCTCAGCCCCAGCATTTT.